Below are 14 T cell receptor beta chains sequenced from a single sample in a study of OX40 agonist ivuxolimab in advanced cancers. Repertoires were generated with immunoSEQ multiplex PCR, while TCRdb's copy carries only in-frame clones and drops some. The table includes 70,000 to 95,000 clones, roughly 88% detected once. Here the sequenced sample was CD4+ or CD8+ T cells sorted from blood, taken in a trial of the OX40 agonist ivuxolimab. The origin of the receptors is an adult with an advanced solid tumor such as melanoma, head and neck, liver or kidney cancer.

V usage is TRBV27 and J usage is TRBJ1-2, with 8 bases matching TRBD1. V lost 2 bases to trimming and J lost 4 bases; unmatched junction nucleotides: 15. This CDR3 contains 18 residues. Germline CDR1 reads MNHEY; CDR2 reads SMNVEV (reference sequence). The CDR3 reads CASSLRSSRQGSIYGYTF. The CDR3 nucleotides read TGTGCCAGCAGTTTACGGAGCTCTCGACAGGGGAGCATCTATGGCTACACCTTC.

The chain carries TRBV19 and TRBJ2-7; D is perhaps TRBD2 (5 bases). CDR3 length equals 10 residues. Germline loops: CDR1 LNHDA, CDR2 SQIVND (reference sequence). The CDR3 DNA sequence: TGTGCGAGGGAGTTCTACGAGCAGTACGTC. Amino acids: CAREFYEQYV.

CDR3 coding DNA: TGTGCCAGCAGCTTAGAACTGCGGGGGAACACTGAAGCTTTCTTT. Amino acids: CASSLELRGNTEAFF. The chain combines TRBV13 with TRBJ1-1, with D unresolved. This CDR3 is 15 amino acids long. Trimming removed 1 base at V and 1 base at J, with 10 bases between. CDR1 is PRHDT, CDR2 FYEKMQ, per germline (reference sequence).

The chain recombines TRBV18 with TRBJ2-3, with D uncertain. V was trimmed by 1 base and J by 6 bases, leaving 11 bases between them. The CDR3 has 14 residues. Germline CDR1 and CDR2: KGHSH and LQKENI. CDR3 coding DNA: TGTGCCAGCTCACCACTACGACTCGGGGATACGCAGTATTTT. Translating it yields CASSPLRLGDTQYF.

The gene calls are TRBV6-6 and TRBJ2-1, with D perhaps TRBD2 (5 bases). The CDR3 has 14 amino acids. The germline CDR1 and CDR2 sequences are MNHNY and SVGAGI (reference sequence). V lost 4 bases to trimming and J lost 7 bases, with 14 bases between them. In DNA form, the CDR3 reads TGTGCCAGCAGTTCCTCGGCAGGAGGTAATGAGCAGTTCTTC. Amino acid sequence: CASSSSAGGNEQFF.

The chain has TRBV7-9 and TRBJ1-4, with TRBD1 identical over 7 bases. The CDR3 covers 15 residues. Germline loops: CDR1 SEHNR, CDR2 FQNEAQ (reference sequence). The junction had 12 bases not matched to a gene; V was cut back by 3 bases and J by 11 bases. This CDR3 reads CASSFPETGPGKLFF. The DNA for the CDR3 is TGTGCCAGCAGCTTTCCCGAGACAGGGCCGGGGAAACTGTTTTTT.

The V gene is TRBV2, the J gene TRBJ2-5, with 11 bases that match TRBD2. Germline V gene data show CDR1 as SNHLY and CDR2 as FYNNEI. V shed 2 bases and J 5 bases; nucleotides not matched to a gene: 7. The CDR3 has 16 amino acids. CDR3 nucleotides: TGTGCCAGCAGTGAAACACTAGCGGGGGCGGGTGAGACCCAGTACTTC. Encoded protein: CASSETLAGAGETQYF.

The V call is TRBV7-9, the J call TRBJ2-1, with TRBD1 identical over 9 bases. This CDR3 spans 15 amino acids. In germline, CDR1 is SEHNR, CDR2 FQNEAQ (reference sequence). The J segment lost 12 bases and the V segment lost 7 bases, leaving 16 bases of the junction unmatched. The CDR3: CASIDTGQGFAGQFF. CDR3 nucleotides: TGTGCCAGCATCGATACGGGACAGGGTTTCGCGGGGCAGTTCTTC.

The chain has TRBV2 and TRBJ2-5, with 7 bases aligning to TRBD2. Looked up from germline, CDR1 is SNHLY and CDR2 is FYNNEI. V gave up 2 bases and J gave up 12 bases; unmatched junction bases: 9. The CDR3 is 13 residues long. CDR3 protein: CASSERRSGVEYF. CDR3 DNA sequence: TGTGCCAGCAGTGAAAGAAGGAGCGGGGTCGAGTACTTC.

This sequence joins TRBV19 and TRBJ2-3; D may be TRBD1 or TRBD2 (6 bases each). Germline CDR1 is LNHDA and CDR2 is SQIVND (reference sequence). CDR3 size: 14 residues. V shed 7 bases and J shed 2 bases, with 13 bases lying between them. Here the CDR3 DNA reads TGTGCCAGTAATGAGGGGGGATTCACAGATACGCAGTATTTT. Protein sequence: CASNEGGFTDTQYF.

The chain couples TRBV19 to TRBJ1-1; D possibly corresponds to TRBD1 (6 bases). Looked up from germline, CDR1 is LNHDA and CDR2 is SQIVND (reference sequence). The CDR3 is 14 amino acids. V was shortened by 6 bases and J by 0 bases, with 11 bases between the two germline ends. CDR3 in DNA: TGTGCCAGTAGCATACGGACAGTGAACACTGAAGCTTTCTTT. Translated: CASSIRTVNTEAFF.

V gene TRBV6-6 combines with J gene TRBJ1-5, with 7 bases matching TRBD1. CDR3 length: 15 amino acids. The V gene's germline CDR1 is MNHNY and CDR2 SVGAGI (reference sequence). Germline trimming cut 2 bases from V and 4 bases from J; bases unmatched to any gene: 5. CDR3 nucleotide sequence: TGTGCCAGCAGTTACCCACAGGGGCGGAATCAGCCCCAGCATTTT. Its protein is CASSYPQGRNQPQHF.

The V gene is TRBV7-9, the J gene TRBJ2-5; D perhaps matches TRBD2 (5 bases). The germline V gene encodes CDR1 SEHNR and CDR2 FQNEAQ (reference sequence). V lost 4 bases to trimming and J lost 1 base, with 10 bases between them. The length of the CDR3 is 14 residues. CDR3 coding DNA: TGTGCCAGCAGCTCTCAGAGCGGCCAAGAGACCCAGTACTTC. This encodes CASSSQSGQETQYF.

The V gene is TRBV28, the J gene TRBJ2-5; D call uncertain. The CDR3 totals 11 residues. Trimming shortened V by 2 bases and J by 9 bases, and 7 bases separated the two germline ends. CDR1 is MDHEN and CDR2 is SYDVKM in the germline V gene. The CDR3 loop reads CASSLRAAQYF. Written as DNA, the CDR3 is TGTGCCAGCAGTTTACGGGCGGCCCAGTACTTC.